Below, 25 T cell receptor beta chains from the same sample are listed, as sequenced in a study of T cells in Graves' hyperthyroidism and ophthalmopathy. RNA transcripts yielded amplified TCR beta CDR3 regions. A first-round RT-PCR of the TCR CDR3 used the HTBI primer set. From the multiplex PCR reads, TCRdb called clonotypes with MiXCR, one entry per CDR3 protein. The repertoire holds around 360,000 distinct CDR3 sequences, with roughly 15% as singletons. Sample: blood. The receptors shown here come from a woman in her sixties or seventies with Graves' ophthalmopathy.

This clonotype appeared many times. The rearrangement links TRBV2 to TRBJ2-6, with D perhaps being TRBD1 or TRBD2 (5 bases each). The CDR3 has 15 amino acids. Trimming left V 6 bases short and J 0 bases short, with 9 bases between. Germline CDR1 and CDR2: SNHLY and FYNNEI. DNA of the CDR3: TGTGCCAGCAGGGGGGTCGCCTCTGGGGCCAACGTCCTGACTTTC. Protein: CASRGVASGANVLTF.

A few counts support this clonotype. The rearrangement links TRBV12-3 or TRBV12-4 to TRBJ1-2; TRBD1 aligns across 7 bases. Trimming took 4 bases from V and 3 from J; bases not matched to a gene: 8. The CDR3 runs to 15 residues. The CDR3 is CASSSVRGKHYGYTF. Here the CDR3 DNA reads TGTGCCAGCAGTTCAGTCAGGGGGAAGCACTATGGCTACACCTTC.

This clonotype was picked up many times. The chain couples TRBV3-1 to TRBJ2-5; 7 bases are a match to TRBD2. CDR3 length: 14 amino acids. CDR1 and CDR2 from the germline V gene are LGHDT and YNNKEL (reference sequence). The V gene end was trimmed by 0 bases and the J gene end by 5 bases; junction bases not matched to a gene: 3. DNA of the CDR3: TGTGCCAGCAGCCAAGAGCTAGCGGATGAGACCCAGTACTTC. It translates to CASSQELADETQYF.

On this clonotype: A clone one base away is much larger, so this may be a read error. CDR3 protein: CASSQQHNEQYF. The CDR3 bases are TGTGCCAGCAGTCAACAGCACAATGAGCAGTACTTC. The V and J genes are TRBV7-9 and TRBJ2-1; D not resolved. The J call may not be correct, given that the DNA end is closer to TRBJ2-7. This CDR3 is 12 amino acids long. CDR1 and CDR2 from the germline V gene are SEHNR and FQNEAQ (reference sequence).

This clonotype has only a few counts. The chain couples TRBV10-3 to TRBJ2-1; TRBD2 agrees at 10 bases. Germline V gene sequence: CDR1 ENHRY, CDR2 SYGVKD. The CDR3 consists of 14 residues. V shed 10 bases, J shed 3 bases, and the junction held 6 bases outside the gene matches. This chain's CDR3 is CATKGTSDYNEQFF. DNA of the CDR3: TGTGCCACCAAGGGGACTAGCGACTACAATGAGCAGTTCTTC.

This clonotype was observed at least ten times. The genes are TRBV6-1 and TRBJ1-1; 11 nucleotides line up with TRBD1. Germline V gene data show CDR1 as MNHNS and CDR2 as SASEGT. Losses at the gene ends were 5 bases for V and 5 bases for J; bases not matched to a gene: 13. The CDR3 runs 17 residues. CDR3 amino acids: CASSTLTSGTGGTEAFF. CDR3 sequence (DNA): TGTGCCAGCAGTACTCTAACTTCCGGGACAGGGGGGACTGAAGCTTTCTTT.

This clonotype was detected many times. CDR3 in amino acids: CASTLDTDTQYF. The DNA of the CDR3 is TGTGCCAGCACCCTGGACACAGATACGCAGTATTTT. This chain joins TRBV12-3 or TRBV12-4 and TRBJ2-3; no firm D call. V shed 7 bases and J shed 2 bases, with 7 bases lying between them. The CDR3 is 12 amino acids.

Of note for this clonotype: An end of the junction does not agree with germline; a read error may underlie this. The chain uses TRBV5-1 and TRBJ2-5, with D perhaps matching TRBD1 (5 bases). The CDR3 contains 15 residues. The germline CDR1 and CDR2 sequences are SGHRS and YFSETQ. CDR3: CASSLGRGAYETRYF. In DNA form, the CDR3 reads TGCGCCAGCAGCTTGGGAAGGGGCGCTTATGAGACCCGGTACTTC.

As DNA, the CDR3 is TGTGCCAGTGGACAGTCCTATGGCTACACCTTC. Protein sequence: CASGQSYGYTF. The chain is built from TRBV28 and TRBJ1-2, with D perhaps TRBD1 (6 bases). Trimming shortened V by 9 bases and J by 4 bases, and 9 bases separated the two germline ends. The length of the CDR3 is 11 residues. Germline assignment: CDR1 MDHEN and CDR2 SYDVKM.

The chain combines TRBV29-1 with TRBJ1-2; no reliable D call. Germline V CDR1 and CDR2: SQVTM, ANQGSEA. The V gene lost 2 bases and the J gene lost 7 bases, with 8 bases spanning the gap. This CDR3 has 11 amino acids. CDR3 nucleotide sequence: TGCAGCGTTGAACGGCCCCCTGGCTACACCTTC. It yields the protein CSVERPPGYTF.

This clonotype was counted only a few times. The gene calls are TRBV20-1 and TRBJ2-7, with 7 bases identical to TRBD1. Germline V gene lookup returns CDR1 DFQATT and CDR2 SNEGSKA (reference sequence). This CDR3 spans 14 amino acids. V lost 3 bases, J lost 1 base, and 6 bases stayed unmatched. CDR3 sequence (DNA): TGCAGTGCTAGGGGACAGTGGAGGTCCTACGAGCAGTACTTC. Translated, it gives CSARGQWRSYEQYF.

This clonotype was seen only a few times. The V call is TRBV5-1, the J call TRBJ1-1; TRBD1 agrees at 8 bases. The CDR3 sequence is 11 residues long. In germline, CDR1 is SGHRS, CDR2 YFSETQ. V lost 8 bases and J lost 6; bases outside the gene matches: 3. CDR3 bases: TGCGCCAGTTCAGGGGGCGCTGAAGCTTTCTTT. This encodes CASSGGAEAFF.

This clonotype was counted only a few times. The chain combines TRBV28 with TRBJ1-6, with D maybe TRBD1 (5 bases). Germline V gene lookup returns CDR1 MDHEN and CDR2 SYDVKM. V was clipped by 7 bases and J by 5 bases, with 21 bases between them. The CDR3 covers 17 residues. CDR3 coding DNA: TGTGCCAGCAACCCATTACATGGGGCCCTTAATAATTCACCCCTCCACTTT. Its protein product is CASNPLHGALNNSPLHF.

This chain joins TRBV6-2 or TRBV6-3 and TRBJ1-1; TRBD1 agrees at 9 bases. The length of the CDR3 is 13 residues. Germline trimming cut 7 bases from V and 5 bases from J; bases unmatched to any gene: 5. In germline, CDR1 is MNHEY, CDR2 SVGEGT. The CDR3 DNA reads TGTGCCAGCATCCCGGGACAGGGAACTGAAGCTTTCTTT. The encoded protein is CASIPGQGTEAFF.

At least ten counts were recorded for this clonotype. The V call is TRBV11-2, the J call TRBJ1-5; D might be TRBD1 (6 bases). This CDR3 has 13 amino acids. Germline assignment: CDR1 SGHAT and CDR2 FQNNGV. V lost 5 bases and J lost 9, with 14 bases in between. CDR3 DNA sequence: TGTGCCAGCAGCCGGGGGGGGCCACGGCCCCAGCATTTT. Encoded protein: CASSRGGPRPQHF.

This clonotype has only a few counts. This chain joins TRBV3-1 and TRBJ2-2; D possibly uses TRBD1 or TRBD2 (6 bases each). Germline-derived CDR1 and CDR2 are LGHDT and YNNKEL (reference sequence). The V and J ends lost 3 bases and 4 bases respectively, with 12 bases between them. This CDR3 is 15 amino acids long. The CDR3 sequence is CASSHPSGATGELFF. DNA for the CDR3: TGTGCCAGCAGCCACCCTTCGGGGGCCACCGGGGAGCTGTTTTTT.

This clonotype was detected a few times. CDR3: CSVDGARSYNEQFF. CDR3 DNA sequence: TGCAGCGTTGACGGGGCCCGCTCCTACAATGAGCAGTTCTTC. The chain has TRBV29-1 and TRBJ2-1; D possibly uses TRBD1 or TRBD2 (5 bases each). CDR3 length: 14 residues. V lost 3 bases and J lost 0, with 9 bases in between. Looked up from germline, CDR1 is SQVTM and CDR2 is ANQGSEA.

The gene calls are TRBV7-2 and TRBJ2-1; tentatively, D is TRBD1 or TRBD2 (5 bases each). CDR1 and CDR2 from the germline V gene are SGHTA and FQGNSA. The length of the CDR3 is 12 residues. V shed 1 base and J shed 10 bases, with 8 bases lying between them. CDR3 sequence reads: CASSLDGDEQFF. CDR3 coding DNA: TGTGCCAGCAGCTTAGATGGGGACGAGCAGTTCTTC. Combining the CDR3 with reference TRBV7-2 and TRBJ2-1 gives the whole variable domain GAGVSQSPSNKVTEKGKDVELRCDPISGHTALYWYRQSLGQGLEFLIYFQGNSAPDKSGLPSDRFSAERTGGSVSTLTIQRTQQEDSAVYLCASSLDGDEQFFGPGTRLTVL.

Ten or more counts support this clonotype. The rearrangement links TRBV20-1 to TRBJ2-3; the match to TRBD2 covers 8 bases. This CDR3 is built from 15 residues. V was clipped by 0 bases and J by 4 bases; unmatched bases: 6. Germline V gene data show CDR1 as DFQATT and CDR2 as SNEGSKA (reference sequence). This CDR3 is CSARDRWTSPDTQYF. The CDR3 bases are TGCAGTGCTAGAGATCGATGGACTAGCCCAGATACGCAGTATTTT.

This clonotype was seen at least ten times. The V and J genes are TRBV28 and TRBJ2-5; D unresolved. The CDR3 totals 13 residues. V gave up 0 bases and J gave up 5 bases, with 7 bases separating them. Germline-derived CDR1 and CDR2 are MDHEN and SYDVKM. The CDR3 DNA reads TGTGCCAGCAGTTTATGGAGGCGGGAGACCCAGTACTTC. The encoded protein is CASSLWRRETQYF.

This clonotype was counted at least ten times. V usage is TRBV7-9 and J usage is TRBJ2-5; D is perhaps TRBD2 (5 bases). The V and J ends lost 2 bases and 7 bases respectively, with 14 bases between them. This CDR3 is 14 amino acids long. Germline lookup yields CDR1 SEHNR and CDR2 FQNEAQ (reference sequence). CDR3 bases: TGTGCCAGCAGCTTACAGCGGACTGGTGGGACCCAGTACTTC. Protein sequence: CASSLQRTGGTQYF.

In this sample, this clonotype turned up a few times. A read error may explain this, as a much larger clone is one base away. This rearrangement joins TRBV2 to TRBJ2-7; perhaps D is TRBD1 or TRBD2 (5 bases each). CDR1 and CDR2 from the germline V gene are SNHLY and FYNNEI. Trimming took off 5 bases at V and 9 bases at J, with 17 bases between the two ends. This CDR3 region has 13 residues. CDR3 DNA: TGTGCCAGCAGTCGTCAACAGGTTGGGGGGCAGTACTTC. This sequence encodes CASSRQQVGGQYF.

This clonotype was seen only a few times. The rearrangement uses TRBV29-1 and TRBJ2-1; 7 bases line up with TRBD1. The J segment lost 2 bases and the V segment lost 5 bases, leaving 9 bases of the junction unmatched. CDR3 length equals 15 residues. The germline gives CDR1 SQVTM, CDR2 ANQGSEA. CDR3 sequence: CSVPDRSRPYNEQFF. CDR3 bases: TGCAGCGTTCCGGACAGGTCACGGCCCTACAATGAGCAGTTCTTC.

Ten or more counts support this clonotype. The rearrangement uses TRBV3-1 and TRBJ1-2; D possibly corresponds to TRBD1 (5 bases). Trimming removed 4 bases at V and 4 bases at J, with 10 bases between. CDR1 LGHDT and CDR2 YNNKEL come from the germline V gene (reference sequence). The CDR3 has 13 residues. The CDR3 region is CASSRGAGYGYTF. The CDR3 DNA reads as TGTGCCAGCAGCCGAGGGGCTGGCTATGGCTACACCTTC.

Many counts were recorded for this clonotype. The chain employs TRBV7-8 and TRBJ2-7, with D tentatively TRBD1 (5 bases). Trimming removed 1 base from V and 6 bases from J, with 10 bases in between. This CDR3 is built from 13 residues. Looked up from germline, CDR1 is SGHVS and CDR2 is FQNEAQ. The CDR3 DNA is TGTGCCAGCAGCTTAGTTGCAGGGTCCGAGCAGTACTTC. Its protein is CASSLVAGSEQYF.